Listed below are T cell receptor beta chains from one sample, sequenced in a study of T cells in Graves' hyperthyroidism and ophthalmopathy. TCRdb used MiXCR to reprocess the multiplex PCR reads, holding one entry per CDR3 protein. The sample shows hundreds of thousands of distinct CDR3 sequences, over 35% of them seen only once. The source material was blood. These receptors came from a woman aged 40 to 55 with Graves' hyperthyroidism. Each CDR3 is given without its conserved first and last residue.

v_call	cdr3_length	j_call	cdr3_aa
TRBV9	16	TRBJ2-2	ASSEPRATGEYTGELF
TRBV20-1	12	TRBJ1-5	SASRTGTDQPQH
TRBV6-5	12	TRBJ1-2	ASSYDSLNYGYT
TRBV10-3	12	TRBJ2-7	AISGGTVSYEQY
TRBV7-9	14	TRBJ2-7	ASSSGASGSSYEQY
TRBV10-3	12	TRBJ2-2	ASQKTGLGGELF
TRBV7-6	13	TRBJ1-4	ASSQGRGIGEKLF
TRBV7-6	14	TRBJ1-1	ASSSDAGGSNTEAF
TRBV6-5	12	TRBJ2-2	ASRRTLSAGELF
TRBV24-1	14	TRBJ1-5	ATSEDGTVGDQPQH
TRBV20-1	11	TRBJ2-2	SASTRPSGELF
TRBV10-3	13	TRBJ2-5	AILGAGSIQETQY
TRBV7-8	10	TRBJ2-7	ASTTTDYEQY
TRBV6-5	11	TRBJ1-1	ASRRQGGREAF
TRBV29-1	12	TRBJ2-5	SVEDSGLQETQY
TRBV20-1	12	TRBJ1-3	SATHREEENTIY
TRBV7-9	12	TRBJ2-7	ASRPGHYLSEQY
TRBV12-3/TRBV12-4	11	TRBJ2-7	ASTGFGLYEQY
TRBV4-1	12	TRBJ1-5	ASSQLPDGQPQH
TRBV11-2	10	TRBJ1-2	ASSSVLYGYT
TRBV20-1	13	TRBJ2-5	SARDQLAGKETQY
TRBV10-3	13	TRBJ1-5	AISWGAYSNQPQH
TRBV2	16	TRBJ1-5	ASSPPPGTLGSNQPQH
TRBV12-5	14	TRBJ1-1	ASGLSTGGLNTEAF
TRBV12-3/TRBV12-4	11	TRBJ1-5	ASRARQNQPQH
TRBV20-1	11	TRBJ1-2	SAPGQSNYGYT
TRBV9	11	TRBJ1-2	ASSPWGEGGYT
TRBV12-3/TRBV12-4	10	TRBJ2-5	ASTGAGETQY
TRBV2	14	TRBJ1-6	ASTFGQGMANSPLH
TRBV20-1	12	TRBJ1-4	SALKAATNEKLF
TRBV10-3	12	TRBJ1-5	ASAGTDSNQPQH
TRBV20-1	12	TRBJ1-1	SAGSARGNTEAF
TRBV24-1	11	TRBJ1-5	ATRGTANQPQH